A selection of T cell receptor beta chains follows, all from one sample in a study of T cell changes during pregnancy in multiple sclerosis. The assay was immunoSEQ multiplex PCR, and TCRdb's table has in-frame clones only and misses some. The data contain 40,000 or so clones, approximately 91% of them singletons. The sample consisted of CD8+ T cells from peripheral blood mononuclear cells, taken in the first trimester of pregnancy. These receptors were obtained from a female donor with multiple sclerosis, enrolled in a pregnancy study. Each CDR3 is given with its conserved first and last residue. A D gene is named only where the DNA matches it firmly. The size of a clone is reported for some rows only, either as once, few or many, or as a class for expanded clones.

j_call | v_call | clone_size | d_call | cdr3_nt | cdr3_aa
TRBJ1-3 | TRBV29-1 | - | - | TGCAGCGTTGAACAGGTGTACTCTGGAAACACCATATATTTT | CSVEQVYSGNTIYF
TRBJ1-6 | TRBV10-2 | - | - | TGCGCCAGCAGTGAGTGGACAACCAATTCACCCCTCCACTTT | CASSEWTTNSPLHF
TRBJ2-3 | TRBV6-6 | - | - | TGTGCCAGCAGTTACCTTGGATGCAGGGCTACGCAGTATTTT | CASSYLGCRATQYF
TRBJ2-1 | TRBV7-7 | - | TRBD2 | TGTGCTAGCAGCCGTAGCGGGGGTGGGAATGAGCAGTTCTTC | CASSRSGGGNEQFF
TRBJ1-2 | TRBV6-4 | - | - | TGTGCCAGCAGTGAGGGGAGTGACTATGGCTACACCTTC | CASSEGSDYGYTF
TRBJ1-5 | TRBV9 | - | TRBD1 | TGTGCCAGCAGCTCGTCGACAGGGGTGCAGCCCCAGCATTTT | CASSSSTGVQPQHF
TRBJ2-3 | TRBV11-2 | - | - | TGTGCCAGCAGCTCACAACCCCAAAATACGCAGTATTTT | CASSSQPQNTQYF
TRBJ1-1 | TRBV28 | - | - | TGTGCCAGCAGTTTGCCCCTCAGGGTTGGGAACACTGAAGCTTTCTTT | CASSLPLRVGNTEAFF
TRBJ2-3 | TRBV4-3 | - | - | TGCGCCAGCAGCACTCGAGCCACAGATACGCAGTATTTT | CASSTRATDTQYF
TRBJ2-7 | TRBV6-6 | - | - | TGTGCCAGCAGTTATCCCACACAGGGTACCTACGAGCAGTACTTC | CASSYPTQGTYEQYF
TRBJ2-3 | TRBV9 | - | TRBD2 | TGTGCCAGCAGCGCAGATGCGGGGGGGATCACAGATACGCAGTATTTT | CASSADAGGITDTQYF
TRBJ2-3 | TRBV2 | - | TRBD1 | TGTGCCAGCATTATAAGGAGGGGACAGGAAAACACAGATACGCAGTATTTT | CASIIRRGQENTDTQYF
TRBJ1-1 | TRBV21-1 | - | - | TGTGCCAGCAGCAAGGGTCAGGGGGTGAACACTGAAGCTTTCTTT | CASSKGQGVNTEAFF
TRBJ1-2 | TRBV5-4 | few | TRBD1 | TGTGCCAGCAGCGGTCAACCGGACAGGGACTATGGCTACACCTTC | CASSGQPDRDYGYTF
TRBJ2-7 | TRBV5-1 | - | TRBD2 | TGCGCCAGCAGCTTGTATGGGAGGGCCCAGGACGAGCAGTACTTC | CASSLYGRAQDEQYF